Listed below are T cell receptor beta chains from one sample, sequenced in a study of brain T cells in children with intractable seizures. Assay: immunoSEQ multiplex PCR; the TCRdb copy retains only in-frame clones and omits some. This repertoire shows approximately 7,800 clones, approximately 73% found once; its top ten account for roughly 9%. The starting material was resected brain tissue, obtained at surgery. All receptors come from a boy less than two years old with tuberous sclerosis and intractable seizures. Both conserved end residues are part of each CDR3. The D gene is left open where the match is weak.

TGTGCCAGCAGCTTAGTAGGGACCCCTGAAGCTTTCTTT | CASSLVGTPEAFF | TRBV11-2 | . | TRBJ1-1
TGTGCCATTCGGGACCACTATGGCTACACCTTC | CAIRDHYGYTF | TRBV6-6 | . | TRBJ1-2
TGTGCCAGCAGCCCCGGGAAGTCGTGGGGCTACACCTTC | CASSPGKSWGYTF | TRBV7-9 | . | TRBJ1-2
TGTGCCAGCAGCCCCGGACCCTCCCTGGAGCTGTTTTTT | CASSPGPSLELFF | TRBV6-5 | . | TRBJ2-2